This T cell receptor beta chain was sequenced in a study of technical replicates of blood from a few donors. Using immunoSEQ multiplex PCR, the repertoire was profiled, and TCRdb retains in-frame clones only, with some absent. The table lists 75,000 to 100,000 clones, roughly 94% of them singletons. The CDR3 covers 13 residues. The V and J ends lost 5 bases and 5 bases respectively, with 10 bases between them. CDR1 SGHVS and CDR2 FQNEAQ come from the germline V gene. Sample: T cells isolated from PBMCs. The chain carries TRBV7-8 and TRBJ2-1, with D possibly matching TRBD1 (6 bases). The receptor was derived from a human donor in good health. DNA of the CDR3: TGTGCCAGCAGCCCGGGACAACACAATGAGCAGTTCTTC. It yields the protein CASSPGQHNEQFF.